These T cell receptor beta chains were read from a single sample in a study of T cell responses to AZD1222 COVID-19 vaccine. Assay used: immunoSEQ multiplex PCR; TCRdb lists only in-frame clones, some missing. The sample contains about 110,000 clones, roughly 92% of which appear only once. The sequencing used peripheral blood, collected on day 0 of AZD1222 vaccination. The receptors stem from an adult in good health. Both conserved end residues are part of each CDR3. D genes are given only for firm matches. Clone size is shown for a subset of rows, as once, few, many or a class of expanded clone.

CDR3 protein	CDR3 DNA	J gene	D gene	V gene	clone size
CASAPKNQNTEAFF	TGCGCCAGCGCGCCTAAGAATCAGAACACTGAAGCTTTCTTT	TRBJ1-1	-	TRBV5-1	-
CAGIGTGATRNTEAFF	TGTGCCGGGATTGGGACAGGGGCTACACGGAACACTGAAGCTTTCTTT	TRBJ1-1	TRBD1	TRBV30	once
CASSLVGQGASYSPLHF	TGTGCCAGCAGCTTGGTTGGTCAGGGGGCGTCGTACTCACCCCTCCACTTT	TRBJ1-6	TRBD1	TRBV5-6	-
CASSRGQSSYGYTF	TGTGCCAGCAGCCGGGGACAGTCCTCCTATGGCTACACCTTC	TRBJ1-2	TRBD1	TRBV9	-
CASSLETVSPLHF	TGTGCCAGCAGCTTAGAGACGGTTTCACCCCTCCACTTT	TRBJ1-6	-	TRBV11-2	-
CASSEVGAGETQYF	TGTGCCAGCAGTGAAGTGGGAGCGGGCGAGACCCAGTACTTC	TRBJ2-5	-	TRBV6-1	-
CASSDQSGTEAFF	TGTGCCAGTAGTGACCAATCGGGGACTGAAGCTTTCTTT	TRBJ1-1	-	TRBV19	-
CASSPPRGQSNQPQHF	TGTGCCAGCAGCCCCCCCCGGGGGCAAAGCAATCAGCCCCAGCATTTT	TRBJ1-5	-	TRBV5-4	once
CASSDHRKDGYTF	TGTGCCAGCAGTGATCACAGGAAGGATGGCTACACCTTC	TRBJ1-2	-	TRBV2	once
CASSLVTTGTGNSPLHF	TGCGCCAGCAGCTTGGTAACAACCGGGACAGGGAATTCACCCCTCCACTTT	TRBJ1-6	TRBD1	TRBV5-1	-
CASSQGEAGNTGELFF	TGTGCCAGCAGCCAAGGAGAAGCGGGGAACACCGGGGAGCTGTTTTTT	TRBJ2-2	-	TRBV3-1/TRBV3-2	-
CASSQGNLRDYNEQFF	TGCGCCAGCAGCCAAGGTAACCTTAGGGACTACAATGAGCAGTTCTTC	TRBJ2-1	-	TRBV4-1	-
CASSLAGGPGQGAYEQYF	TGTGCCAGCAGCTTAGCGGGAGGGCCGGGACAGGGGGCCTACGAGCAGTACTTC	TRBJ2-7	TRBD1	TRBV7-8	once
CASSQEKAGVYEQYF	TGCGCCAGCAGCCAAGAAAAAGCGGGGGTATACGAGCAGTACTTC	TRBJ2-7	TRBD2	TRBV4-1	-
CTSTGLVSNEKLFF	TGCACCAGCACTGGGCTAGTTTCTAATGAAAAACTGTTTTTT	TRBJ1-4	-	TRBV1	-
CASRGQGKNTEAFF	TGTGCCAGTAGGGGACAGGGAAAGAACACTGAAGCTTTCTTT	TRBJ1-1	TRBD1	TRBV19	-
CASSLGPGGAGYTF	TGTGCCAGCAGCTTAGGGCCAGGGGGCGCTGGCTACACCTTC	TRBJ1-2	TRBD1	TRBV11-2	-
CASSPTPGQGETQYF	TGTGCCAGCAGTCCAACCCCCGGACAGGGTGAGACCCAGTACTTC	TRBJ2-5	TRBD1	TRBV27	-
CASSSYSYEQYF	TGTGCCAGCAGTTCATATAGCTACGAGCAGTACTTC	TRBJ2-7	-	TRBV12-3/TRBV12-4	-
CASSFGGGGPLHF	TGTGCCAGCAGTTTTGGGGGAGGAGGGCCCCTCCACTTT	TRBJ1-6	-	TRBV27	-
CASSDWTGPNYGYTF	TGTGCCAGCAGTGATTGGACAGGTCCTAACTATGGCTACACCTTC	TRBJ1-2	TRBD1	TRBV6-1	-
CASSTGGSYEQYF	TGTGCCAGTTCGACAGGGGGCTCCTACGAGCAGTACTTC	TRBJ2-7	TRBD1	TRBV27	-
CAWKKSGTNSPLHF	TGTGCCTGGAAGAAGTCAGGGACCAATTCACCCCTCCACTTT	TRBJ1-6	-	TRBV30	once
CASSIGVGGSPLHF	TGTGCCAGTAGTATTGGGGTTGGTGGGTCACCCCTCCACTTT	TRBJ1-6	-	TRBV19	once
CASSRTGAGYEQYF	TGTGCCAGCAGCCGGACAGGGGCGGGCTACGAGCAGTACTTC	TRBJ2-7	TRBD1	TRBV27	-
CASRPSSDRHEKLFF	TGTGCAAGTCGCCCCTCTTCCGACAGACATGAAAAACTGTTTTTT	TRBJ1-4	-	TRBV12-2	-
CASSTGTGMNSPLHF	TGTGCCAGTAGTACCGGGACAGGGATGAATTCACCCCTCCACTTT	TRBJ1-6	TRBD1	TRBV19	once
CASSRDTMNTEAFF	TGTGCCAGCAGCCGGGACACGATGAACACTGAAGCTTTCTTT	TRBJ1-1	-	TRBV7-9	-
CSASRAGGRTDTQYF	TGCAGTGCTAGTCGAGCGGGGGGGCGGACAGATACGCAGTATTTT	TRBJ2-3	TRBD2	TRBV20-1	-
CASTRAPLRETQYF	TGTGCCAGCACCCGGGCGCCCCTAAGGGAGACCCAGTACTTC	TRBJ2-5	-	TRBV28	-
CASSPLPAGFYGYTF	TGTGCCAGCAGCCCTCTCCCGGCGGGATTCTATGGCTACACCTTC	TRBJ1-2	-	TRBV7-7	-
CASSEADGSGATIYF	TGTGCCAGCAGTGAAGCCGATGGGTCGGGAGCCACCATATATTTT	TRBJ1-3	-	TRBV6-1	-
CASSQDLLSPLHF	TGTGCCAGCAGCCAAGATCTCCTCTCACCCCTCCACTTT	TRBJ1-6	-	TRBV3-1/TRBV3-2	-
CAIQGTGNQPQHF	TGTGCCATCCAGGGGACGGGCAATCAGCCCCAGCATTTT	TRBJ1-5	-	TRBV28	-
CASSLEGGLGQPQHF	TGTGCCAGCAGCCTGGAGGGGGGTCTTGGTCAGCCCCAGCATTTT	TRBJ1-5	-	TRBV5-4	-
CASSLAAGGGNGYTF	TGTGCCAGCAGCCTCGCGGCAGGGGGTGGGAATGGCTACACCTTC	TRBJ1-2	TRBD1	TRBV7-6	-
CASRTANTEAFF	TGTGCCAGCAGGACAGCGAACACTGAAGCTTTCTTT	TRBJ1-1	-	TRBV2	-
CASSPGGAPSGNTIYF	TGCGCCAGCAGCCCGGGGGGGGCACCATCTGGAAACACCATATATTTT	TRBJ1-3	-	TRBV5-1	-
CATSEGGSEQFF	TGTGCCACCAGTGAGGGTGGGAGTGAGCAGTTCTTC	TRBJ2-1	-	TRBV24-1	-
CASSEEGPTGGYTF	TGTGCCAGCAGTGAAGAGGGCCCCACGGGAGGCTACACCTTC	TRBJ1-2	-	TRBV2	-
CASAGTGYNSPLHF	TGTGCCAGCGCCGGGACAGGCTATAATTCACCCCTCCACTTT	TRBJ1-6	TRBD1	TRBV7-9	-
CASSGSSYEQYF	TGCGCCAGCAGTGGCAGCTCCTACGAGCAGTACTTC	TRBJ2-7	-	TRBV10-1	once
CASGSIPYEQYF	TGTGCCAGCGGAAGCATACCCTACGAGCAGTACTTC	TRBJ2-7	-	TRBV9	-
CASSPGTGATGGNQPQHF	TGTGCCAGCAGCCCCGGGACAGGCGCAACGGGGGGCAATCAGCCCCAGCATTTT	TRBJ1-5	TRBD1	TRBV7-2	-
CASSRTGANQPQHF	TGTGCCAGCAGTCGTACAGGGGCAAATCAGCCCCAGCATTTT	TRBJ1-5	TRBD1	TRBV6-5	-
CASKKTGEPYNEQFF	TGTGCCAGCAAAAAAACAGGGGAACCCTACAATGAGCAGTTCTTC	TRBJ2-1	TRBD1	TRBV27	-
CASSPRRGPRSYEQYF	TGTGCCAGCTCACCACGACGGGGGCCCCGCTCCTACGAGCAGTACTTC	TRBJ2-7	-	TRBV18	-
CASSLDTLNTEAFF	TGTGCCAGCAGTTTGGACACATTGAACACTGAAGCTTTCTTT	TRBJ1-1	-	TRBV6-2/TRBV6-3	-
CASSLRPGEGYNEQFF	TGTGCCAGCAGCTTACGTCCGGGGGAAGGGTACAATGAGCAGTTCTTC	TRBJ2-1	-	TRBV7-8	-
CASSPSVATYSNQPQHF	TGTGCCAGTAGCCCGAGTGTGGCTACCTATAGCAATCAGCCCCAGCATTTT	TRBJ1-5	-	TRBV19	-
CASSEGSNQPQHF	TGTGCCAGCAGTGAGGGGTCCAATCAGCCCCAGCATTTT	TRBJ1-5	-	TRBV9	once
CASSPLANYGYTF	TGTGCCAGCAGTCCCCTGGCTAACTATGGCTACACCTTC	TRBJ1-2	-	TRBV12-3/TRBV12-4	-
CASSQEAGEEKLFF	TGCGCCAGCAGCCAAGAAGCAGGGGAGGAAAAACTGTTTTTT	TRBJ1-4	-	TRBV4-1	-
CASSPAGWGPQPQHF	TGTGCCAGTAGCCCGGCAGGGTGGGGCCCCCAGCCCCAGCATTTT	TRBJ1-5	-	TRBV19	-
CASRGAVLAKNIQYF	TGTGCCAGCAGGGGGGCAGTTCTAGCCAAAAACATTCAGTACTTC	TRBJ2-4	-	TRBV6-5	-